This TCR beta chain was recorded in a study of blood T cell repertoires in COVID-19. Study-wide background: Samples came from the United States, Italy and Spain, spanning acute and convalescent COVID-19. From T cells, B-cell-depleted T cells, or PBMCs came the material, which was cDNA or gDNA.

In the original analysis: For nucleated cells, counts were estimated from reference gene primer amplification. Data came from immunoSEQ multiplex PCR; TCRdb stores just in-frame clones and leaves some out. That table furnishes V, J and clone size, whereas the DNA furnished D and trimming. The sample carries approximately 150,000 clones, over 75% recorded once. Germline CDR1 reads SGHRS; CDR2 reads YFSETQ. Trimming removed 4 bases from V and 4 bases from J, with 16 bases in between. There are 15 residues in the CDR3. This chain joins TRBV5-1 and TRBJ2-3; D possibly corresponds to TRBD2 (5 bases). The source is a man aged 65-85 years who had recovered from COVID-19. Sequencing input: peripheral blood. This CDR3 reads CASSLDSAVADTQYF. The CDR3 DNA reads TGCGCCAGCAGCCTGGACTCAGCGGTGGCAGATACGCAGTATTTT.